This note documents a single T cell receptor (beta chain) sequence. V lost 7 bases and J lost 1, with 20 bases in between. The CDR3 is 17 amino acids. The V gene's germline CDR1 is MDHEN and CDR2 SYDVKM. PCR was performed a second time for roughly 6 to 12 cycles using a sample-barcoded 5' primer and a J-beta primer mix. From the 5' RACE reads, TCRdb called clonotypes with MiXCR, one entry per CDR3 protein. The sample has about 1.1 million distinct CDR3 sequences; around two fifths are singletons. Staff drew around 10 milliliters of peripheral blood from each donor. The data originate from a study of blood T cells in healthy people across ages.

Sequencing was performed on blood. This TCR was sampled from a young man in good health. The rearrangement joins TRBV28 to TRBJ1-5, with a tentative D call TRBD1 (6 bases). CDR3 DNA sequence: TGTGCCAGCACCTCCGGGGGACCGGGGGCGAGCAATCAGCCCCAGCATTTT. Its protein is CASTSGGPGASNQPQHF. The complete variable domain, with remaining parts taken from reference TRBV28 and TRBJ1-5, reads DVKVTQSSRYLVKRTGEKVFLECVQDMDHENMFWYRQDPGLGLRLIYFSYDVKMKEKGDIPEGYSVSREKKERFSLILESASTNQTSMYLCASTSGGPGASNQPQHFGDGTRLSIL.